This T cell receptor (beta chain) was identified during a study of T cell responses to AZD1222 COVID-19 vaccine. V dropped 4 bases and J dropped 0 bases, with 16 bases sitting between them. Per germline, CDR1 MNHEY and CDR2 SVGAGI. The CDR3 extends over 16 amino acids. Assay: immunoSEQ multiplex PCR; the TCRdb copy retains only in-frame clones and omits some. Of 100,000 to 150,000 clones listed, 86% are singletons. A note on this clone: Its antigen is undetermined.

Second-dose timings of about 4 or about 12 weeks were pooled. Overall study results and limits: Among AZD1222 vaccinees, only six or seven were seropositive at baseline.

This clonotype was obtained from an adult who received the AZD1222 COVID-19 vaccine. The sample was peripheral blood, taken 28 days after the second AZD1222 dose. The chain carries TRBV6-5 and TRBJ2-7; D might be TRBD2 (7 bases). For the CDR3, the DNA is TGTGCCAGCAGTTCGCCTTGGGCGGGGGCCTCCTACGAGCAGTACTTC. Translation gives CASSSPWAGASYEQYF.